This TCR beta chain was identified during a study of T cell responses to AZD1222 COVID-19 vaccine. Study conclusions and caveats: Unmutated variant regions are reportedly the target of nearly half of TCRs that are spike-specific.

Only in-frame clones appear in the TCRdb table, and some are missing; sequencing was by immunoSEQ multiplex PCR. The sample holds about 80,000 clones; 70% to 90% are singletons and the top ten take around 3.7%. V was shortened by 0 bases and J by 2 bases, with 12 bases between the two germline ends. Per germline, CDR1 SGDLS and CDR2 YYNGEE. There are 16 residues in the CDR3. Of note for this clone: Its antigen remains unknown.

This material consisted of peripheral blood, taken 28 days after the second AZD1222 dose. The chain carries TRBV9 and TRBJ1-3, with D maybe TRBD1 (5 bases). The source of this sequence is an adult who received the AZD1222 COVID-19 vaccine. CDR3 sequence: CASSVGRGEPGNTIYF. For the CDR3, the DNA is TGTGCCAGCAGCGTAGGGCGGGGCGAGCCTGGAAACACCATATATTTT.